These T cell receptor beta chains were read from a single sample in a study of blood T cell repertoires in COVID-19. Repertoires were generated with immunoSEQ multiplex PCR, while TCRdb's copy carries only in-frame clones and drops some. The sample shows approximately 220,000 clones, approximately 83% of them seen only once. Sequencing used PBMCs or T cells enriched from blood (not recorded which). These receptors were obtained from a woman aged 40 to 50 who had been exposed to COVID-19. The CDR3 runs from the conserved cysteine through the conserved F or W. D genes are given only for firm matches. The size of a clone is reported for some rows only, either as once, few or many, or as a class for expanded clones.

>TRBV29-1|.|.|TRBJ2-7
CSIQGQSAYEQYF
TGCAGCATCCAAGGACAGTCCGCCTACGAGCAGTACTTC
>TRBV3-1/TRBV3-2|TRBD1|.|TRBJ1-2
CASSSQGQGTGDTF
TGTGCCAGCAGCTCCCAGGGACAGGGGACTGGGGACACCTTC
>TRBV4-2|TRBD1|.|TRBJ1-6
CASSQSGQFSEALHF
TGTGCCAGCAGCCAATCGGGACAGTTCTCCGAGGCCCTCCACTTT
>TRBV7-9|.|.|TRBJ2-7
CASSYTYEQYF
TGTGCCAGCAGCTATACTTACGAGCAGTACTTC
>TRBV4-2|.|.|TRBJ2-7
CASSQEGTVSSYEQYF
TGTGCCAGCAGCCAAGAAGGGACTGTCAGCTCCTACGAGCAGTACTTC
>TRBV4-2|TRBD1|.|TRBJ1-6
CASSPPGQVSRPLHF
TGTGCCAGCAGCCCGCCGGGACAGGTGTCGCGACCCCTCCACTTT
>TRBV4-2|TRBD1|many|TRBJ1-1
CASSQDLGTGGGTEAFF
TGTGCCAGCAGCCAAGATCTAGGGACAGGGGGAGGCACTGAAGCTTTCTTT
>TRBV7-9|.|.|TRBJ1-4
CASSPTGTQGEKLFF
TGTGCCAGCAGCCCAACAGGGACCCAAGGTGAAAAACTGTTTTTT
>TRBV25-1|TRBD1|.|TRBJ2-1
CASSEPGQGYNEQFF
TGTGCCAGCAGTGAACCGGGACAGGGCTACAATGAGCAGTTCTTC
>TRBV10-3|TRBD1|few|TRBJ1-4
CAISGRTGGGEKLFF
TGTGCCATCAGTGGACGGACAGGGGGTGGGGAAAAACTGTTTTTT
>TRBV29-1|TRBD1|.|TRBJ2-2
CSGQGANTGELFF
TGCAGCGGTCAGGGGGCCAACACCGGGGAGCTGTTTTTT
>TRBV28|.|.|TRBJ1-2
CASTSPNPAGQQIYTF
TGTGCCAGCACCTCCCCTAACCCAGCGGGACAACAGATTTACACCTTC
>TRBV7-8|.|.|TRBJ1-1
CASSFQGTGTEAFF
TGTGCCAGCAGCTTCCAGGGTACTGGCACTGAAGCTTTCTTT
>TRBV6-2/TRBV6-3|.|.|TRBJ2-3
CASSYWGDGEIF
TGTGCCAGCAGTTACTGGGGGGACGGCGAGATTTTT
>TRBV12-5|TRBD2|.|TRBJ2-5
CASGFSLRSGGHQETQYF
TGTGCTAGTGGTTTTAGTTTGCGTAGCGGGGGGCACCAAGAGACCCAGTACTTC
>TRBV29-1|TRBD1|few|TRBJ2-1
CSVGSTGGYEQFF
TGCAGCGTTGGTTCAACAGGGGGCTATGAGCAGTTCTTC
>TRBV7-2|.|once|TRBJ1-1
CASSLDFSVTEAFF
TGTGCCAGCAGCTTAGATTTCTCGGTCACTGAAGCTTTCTTT
>TRBV15|.|.|TRBJ1-3
CATSRSTGPGNTIYF
TGTGCCACCAGCAGAAGTACAGGGCCTGGAAACACCATATATTTT
>TRBV6-2/TRBV6-3|.|.|TRBJ2-3
CASSYIGSRTDTQYF
TGTGCCAGCAGTTACATCGGGAGTCGCACAGATACGCAGTATTTT
>TRBV5-1|.|.|TRBJ2-3
CASSLGGDTDTQYF
TGCGCCAGCAGCTTGGGGGGGGACACAGATACGCAGTATTTT
>TRBV3-1/TRBV3-2|TRBD2|.|TRBJ2-5
CASSQLIAGLNGTQYF
TGTGCCAGCAGCCAACTCATAGCGGGACTCAATGGGACCCAGTACTTC
>TRBV30|.|.|TRBJ2-7
CAWSRAGAHWTYEQYF
TGTGCCTGGAGTCGGGCGGGGGCCCATTGGACCTACGAGCAGTACTTC
>TRBV5-1|.|.|TRBJ2-2
CASSLGGASNTGELFF
TGCGCCAGCAGCTTGGGCGGGGCCTCGAACACCGGGGAGCTGTTTTTT
>TRBV5-6|.|.|TRBJ1-1
CASSRPGHLATEAFF
TGTGCCAGCAGCAGACCGGGACATCTCGCCACTGAAGCTTTCTTT
>TRBV7-2|TRBD1|.|TRBJ1-6
CASSLAGGQGLGSPLHF
TGTGCCAGCAGCTTAGCGGGGGGACAGGGTTTAGGATCACCCCTCCACTTT
>TRBV10-3|TRBD2|.|TRBJ2-5
CAIKAGGAETQYF
TGTGCCATCAAAGCGGGGGGGGCAGAGACCCAGTACTTC
>TRBV2|.|many|TRBJ1-1
CASSELGLMNTEAFF
TGTGCCAGCAGTGAGCTTGGGCTTATGAACACTGAAGCTTTCTTT
>TRBV28|.|once|TRBJ1-3
CASSNMHRAGNTIYF
TGTGCCAGCAGTAACATGCACAGGGCTGGAAACACCATATATTTT
>TRBV4-1|TRBD2|.|TRBJ2-1
CASSQAPVTSGGGNEQFF
TGCGCCAGCAGCCAAGCTCCCGTGACTAGCGGGGGAGGTAATGAGCAGTTCTTC
>TRBV18|.|.|TRBJ2-3
CASSPGHRSTDTQYF
TGTGCCAGCTCACCGGGACACCGGAGCACAGATACGCAGTATTTT
>TRBV28|.|.|TRBJ1-2
CASSFPGNYGYTF
TGTGCCAGCAGTTTTCCGGGAAACTATGGCTACACCTTC
>TRBV6-5|.|.|TRBJ1-2
CASSYRQRVSYGYTF
TGTGCCAGCAGTTACCGTCAGCGCGTCTCCTATGGCTACACCTTC
>TRBV3-1/TRBV3-2|TRBD2|.|TRBJ2-5
CASSHRGGDETQYF
TGTGCCAGCAGCCACCGGGGGGGAGACGAGACCCAGTACTTC
>TRBV6-7|.|.|TRBJ1-2
CASSLGLSVVGYTF
TGTGCCAGCAGTTTAGGACTGTCCGTCGTGGGCTACACCTTC
>TRBV5-4|.|once|TRBJ1-1
CASSQMDRNTEAFF
TGTGCCAGCAGCCAGATGGACAGGAACACTGAAGCTTTCTTT
>TRBV14|TRBD2|.|TRBJ2-7
CASRLSGGRYEQYF
TGTGCCAGCAGACTAAGCGGGGGCAGGTACGAGCAGTACTTC
>TRBV3-1/TRBV3-2|.|.|TRBJ2-2
CASSQVNSAGELFF
TGTGCCAGCAGCCAAGTAAATTCGGCCGGGGAGCTGTTTTTT
>TRBV6-5|.|.|TRBJ2-1
CASSYSRSEQFF
TGTGCCAGCAGTTACTCGAGAAGTGAGCAGTTCTTC
>TRBV5-1|TRBD1|.|TRBJ1-5
CASSFGTASNQPQHF
TGCGCCAGCAGCTTTGGGACAGCCAGCAATCAGCCCCAGCATTTT
>TRBV5-5|.|.|TRBJ2-7
CASSSVAYEQYF
TGTGCCAGCAGCTCGGTTGCCTACGAGCAGTACTTC
>TRBV6-2/TRBV6-3|.|.|TRBJ1-2
CASSYSSRSYGYTF
TGTGCCAGCAGTTACTCCAGCAGGTCGTATGGCTACACCTTC
>TRBV7-2|.|.|TRBJ1-2
CASSSRQTSNYGYTF
TGTGCCAGCAGCTCGAGACAGACTTCTAACTATGGCTACACCTTC
>TRBV5-1|TRBD2|.|TRBJ2-5
CASSLGISSGGPQGLQETQYF
TGCGCCAGCAGCTTGGGAATATCTAGCGGGGGGCCACAGGGGCTACAAGAGACCCAGTACTTC
>TRBV7-9|.|.|TRBJ2-7
CASSLSQPGVEEQYF
TGTGCCAGCAGCTTAAGCCAGCCAGGGGTCGAAGAGCAGTACTTC
>TRBV3-1/TRBV3-2|TRBD1|.|TRBJ1-2
CASTTGLSGYTF
TGTGCCAGTACGACAGGGCTAAGTGGCTACACCTTC
>TRBV7-2|TRBD2|.|TRBJ2-5
CASSPNPGTSGGETQYF
TGTGCCAGCAGCCCTAACCCTGGGACCAGCGGGGGCGAGACCCAGTACTTC
>TRBV19|TRBD1|.|TRBJ1-1
CASSMTTGGNTEAFF
TGTGCCAGTAGTATGACTACAGGGGGTAACACTGAAGCTTTCTTT
>TRBV4-1|TRBD1|.|TRBJ1-6
CASSRSGYSGQGPYNSPLHF
TGCGCCAGCAGCCGTAGCGGTTATTCAGGACAGGGACCCTATAATTCACCCCTCCACTTT
>TRBV19|.|.|TRBJ1-1
CASTQGRGKDGVEAFF
TGTGCCAGTACTCAGGGTAGGGGGAAGGATGGAGTTGAAGCTTTCTTT
>TRBV6-4|.|.|TRBJ1-1
CASSETGGFF
TGTGCCAGCAGTGAGACAGGTGGTTTCTTT
>TRBV2|TRBD2|.|TRBJ2-1
CASRFRGPGGLNEQFF
TGTGCCAGCAGATTTAGGGGCCCGGGGGGGCTGAATGAGCAGTTCTTC
>TRBV2|TRBD2|once|TRBJ2-2
CASSEVRAGATGELFF
TGTGCCAGCAGTGAAGTGAGAGCGGGGGCCACGGGGGAGCTGTTTTTT
>TRBV18|.|.|TRBJ2-2
CASSPSAGRTGELFF
TGTGCCAGCTCACCATCGGCAGGGCGCACCGGGGAGCTGTTTTTT
>TRBV28|TRBD1|once|TRBJ2-2
CASSASGTGTPYGGELFF
TGTGCCAGCAGTGCTTCCGGGACAGGGACTCCCTACGGCGGGGAGCTGTTTTTT
>TRBV5-1|.|.|TRBJ2-3
CASSLTGGFTDTQYF
TGCGCCAGCAGCTTGACGGGGGGCTTCACAGATACGCAGTATTTT
>TRBV6-5|TRBD1|.|TRBJ2-4
CASRDREIKNIQYF
TGTGCCAGCCGAGACAGGGAGATTAAAAACATTCAGTACTTC
>TRBV18|.|once|TRBJ2-5
CASSPPGGAGTQYF
TGTGCCAGCTCACCACCTGGAGGGGCCGGGACCCAGTACTTC
>TRBV6-5|.|.|TRBJ1-2
CASSSKTGRLYGYTF
TGTGCCAGCAGTTCAAAGACAGGCAGACTCTATGGCTACACCTTC
>TRBV28|.|few|TRBJ2-3
CASSFPGGTDTQYF
TGTGCCAGCAGTTTCCCGGGGGGCACAGATACGCAGTATTTT
>TRBV7-3|TRBD1|.|TRBJ1-6
CASSLQGGSSPLHF
TGTGCCAGCAGCTTACAGGGGGGAAGTTCACCCCTCCACTTT